The 8 T cell receptor beta chains listed next were all sequenced from one sample in a study of shared clonotypes between healthy human individuals. The protocol was immunoSEQ multiplex PCR, while the TCRdb copy is restricted to in-frame clones and leaves out a portion. The sample lists roughly 1,000,000 clones; approximately 78% were seen once. Sample: memory CD4+ T cells from PBMCs. Indicated subset: CD45RA-negative fraction. These receptors all stem from a man younger than 35 in good health. Some clones in this sample may be carry-over from other donors' samples.

This rearrangement joins TRBV2 to TRBJ2-2; 9 bases match TRBD2. V lost 6 bases, J lost 4 bases, and 9 bases stayed unmatched. Germline V gene data show CDR1 as SNHLY and CDR2 as FYNNEI. This CDR3 is 16 amino acids long. The CDR3 reads CASSAGTSRGTGELFF. Written as DNA, the CDR3 is TGTGCCAGCAGCGCGGGGACTAGCAGGGGCACCGGGGAGCTGTTTTTT.

This clone has only a few counts. The chain links TRBV4-1 to TRBJ2-1; 10 bases map to TRBD2. The length of the CDR3 is 19 residues. Looked up from germline, CDR1 is MGHRA and CDR2 is YSYEKL. With 4 bases clipped from V and 6 bases from J, the junction kept 18 bases outside the gene matches. The CDR3: CASSPRPTRAGGPGNEQFF. CDR3 nucleotide sequence: TGCGCCAGCAGCCCCAGACCCACCCGAGCGGGAGGGCCCGGCAATGAGCAGTTCTTC.

This clone was picked up a small number of times. The chain has TRBV7-8 and TRBJ1-1, with unresolved D. CDR1 is SGHVS and CDR2 is FQNEAQ in the germline V gene. The CDR3 is made up of 15 amino acids. The germline V and J ends were trimmed by 1 base and 7 bases, with 16 bases remaining between them. DNA for the CDR3: TGTGCCAGCAGCTTAGATTTGACCAAAGGAGGTGAAGCTTTCTTT. This translates into CASSLDLTKGGEAFF.

The chain has TRBV29-1 and TRBJ2-5, with 9 positions matching TRBD1. Germline V gene lookup returns CDR1 SQVTM and CDR2 ANQGSEA. J lost 6 bases, V lost 1 base, and 3 bases had no gene match. The length of the CDR3 is 13 residues. The CDR3 spells CSVEGGQGKTQYF. The DNA for the CDR3 is TGCAGCGTTGAAGGGGGACAGGGTAAGACCCAGTACTTC. Supplemented by reference TRBV29-1 and TRBJ2-5, the full variable domain reads SAVISQKPSRDICQRGTSLTIQCQVDSQVTMMFWYRQQPGQSLTLIATANQGSEATYESGFVIDKFPISRPNLTFSTLTVSNMSPEDSSIYLCSVEGGQGKTQYFGPGTRLLVL.

The V and J genes are TRBV27 and TRBJ1-1; D unclear. Germline V lookup: CDR1 MNHEY, CDR2 SMNVEV (reference sequence). V was cut by 7 bases and J by 1 base, with 13 bases left in between. The length of the CDR3 is 14 residues. The CDR3 DNA is TGTGCCAGCACTGGCCTATTCGGGAACACTGAAGCTTTCTTT. It yields the protein CASTGLFGNTEAFF.

About this clone itself: Other DNA sequences of this sample code for an identical CDR3. The V and J genes are TRBV6-5 and TRBJ1-5, with 7 bases matching TRBD1. This CDR3 has 15 residues. V shed 3 bases and J 2 bases; nucleotides not matched to a gene: 4. Germline V gene lookup returns CDR1 MNHEY and CDR2 SVGAGI. CDR3 in DNA: TGTGCCAGCAGTTATAGACAGGGTGGCAATCAGCCCCAGCATTTT. Encoded protein: CASSYRQGGNQPQHF.

This chain links TRBV6-5 with TRBJ2-5; the match to TRBD2 covers 7 bases. The J call may be incorrect, as the DNA end agrees better with TRBJ2-7. This CDR3 is 12 amino acids long. Germline V gene sequence: CDR1 MNHEY, CDR2 SVGAGI. CDR3 sequence: CASRGGRHEQYF. The CDR3 DNA follows: TGTGCCAGCAGGGGAGGGCGGCACGAGCAGTACTTC.

The chain links TRBV10-3 to TRBJ2-1; D not certain. V was trimmed by 4 bases and J by 6 bases, leaving 22 bases between them. The V gene's germline CDR1 is ENHRY and CDR2 SYGVKD. The CDR3 length is 17 residues. The DNA of the CDR3 is TGTGCCATCAGTGTGGCTGGCAGGACCCAAATGGGCAATGAGCAGTTCTTC. Protein sequence: CAISVAGRTQMGNEQFF.